A selection of T cell receptor beta chains follows, all from one sample in a study of cytomegalovirus exposure and HLA in healthy donors. The protocol was immunoSEQ multiplex PCR, while the TCRdb copy is restricted to in-frame clones and leaves out a portion. The sample has a few hundred thousand clones; 75% to 90% are singletons. Sequenced input: PBMCs. The receptors were gathered from a woman aged 18-35 years in good health and CMV-seronegative. Both conserved end residues are part of each CDR3. D genes are given only for firm matches. Not all rows give a size; the values are once, few, many and, for expanded clones, a class.

TRBJ2-3 . TRBV7-9 . TGTGCCAGCAGCTCAGGCACAGATACGCAGTATTTT CASSSGTDTQYF
TRBJ2-1 once TRBV5-4 . TGTGCCAGCAGCCCCCCCGAGGGCACCAATGAGCAGTTCTTC CASSPPEGTNEQFF
TRBJ2-3 . TRBV7-8 . TGTGCCAGCAGCTTAGCGACTAGCACAGATACGCAGTATTTT CASSLATSTDTQYF
TRBJ2-3 . TRBV5-1 TRBD2 TGCGCCAGCAGCTCGACTAGCGGGGTCACAGATACGCAGTATTTT CASSSTSGVTDTQYF
TRBJ2-1 . TRBV6-6 TRBD2 TGTGCCAGCAGTTACGAGGGACTAGCGGGAGGGGAGGAGCAGTTCTTC CASSYEGLAGGEEQFF
TRBJ2-3 . TRBV29-1 TRBD2 TGCAGCGGCAGCGGGAGGGCTACAGATACGCAGTATTTT CSGSGRATDTQYF
TRBJ1-1 . TRBV2 . TGTGCCACCGACACGGGAGGGAACACTGAAGCTTTCTTT CATDTGGNTEAFF
TRBJ2-7 . TRBV9 TRBD2 TGTGCCAGCAGCGTAGAGCTAGCGGGATACTACGAGCAGTACTTC CASSVELAGYYEQYF
TRBJ1-1 . TRBV1 . TGCACCAGCAGCCCAGACCCAAAACAGGGGGCAACTGAAGCTTTCTTT CTSSPDPKQGATEAFF
TRBJ2-2 few TRBV5-4 . TGTGCCAGCAGCTTGGAATTGGCCAGTATATCCGGGGAGCTGTTTTTT CASSLELASISGELFF
TRBJ2-7 . TRBV6-5 . TGTGCCAGCAGCCAGGAAGGCGGGCCCTACGAGCAGTACTTC CASSQEGGPYEQYF
TRBJ1-5 once TRBV6-6 . TGTGCCAGCAGTTACTCGATGGCACAGGGCAATCAGCCCCAGCATTTT CASSYSMAQGNQPQHF
TRBJ2-6 . TRBV27 TRBD1 TGTGCCAGCAGTAGAGAAGGGACAGGGCTTCCTGGGGCCAACGTCCTGACTTTC CASSREGTGLPGANVLTF
TRBJ2-5 . TRBV28 TRBD2 TGTGCCAGCAGTTCTCCAGCGGGAGGCCAAGAGACCCAGTACTTC CASSSPAGGQETQYF
TRBJ1-1 . TRBV5-1 TRBD1 TGCGCCAGCAGCTTACCGACAGGGTTGGGCGACACTGAAGCTTTCTTT CASSLPTGLGDTEAFF
TRBJ2-1 . TRBV27 TRBD2 TGTGCCAGCAGTTTACCCCTCCTAGCGGGAGGTCACAATGAGCAGTTCTTC CASSLPLLAGGHNEQFF
TRBJ2-7 . TRBV18 . TGTGCCAGCTCCGCTGGTAACGGTTACGAGCAGTACTTC CASSAGNGYEQYF
TRBJ2-2 . TRBV7-7 . TGTGCTAGCAGCCTCGACAGGAACACCGGGGAGCTGTTTTTT CASSLDRNTGELFF
TRBJ1-4 . TRBV5-6 . TGTGCCAGCAGCTTAAGCGGTGGGGGGTTAAATGAAAAACTGTTTTTT CASSLSGGGLNEKLFF
TRBJ1-2 few TRBV5-1 . TGCGCCAGCAGCTTACGACTCGGTACTAACTATGGCTACACCTTC CASSLRLGTNYGYTF
TRBJ1-5 . TRBV16 . TGTGCCAGCAGCTCTGAACAGGGCCGCAATCAGCCCCAGCATTTT CASSSEQGRNQPQHF
TRBJ2-7 . TRBV5-1 . TGCGCCAGCAACGGGTTGGCAGACGAGCAGTACTTC CASNGLADEQYF
TRBJ1-2 few TRBV7-7 . TGTGCCAGCAGCTTAGCGCAACGGGACACCTTCTTTTACTATGGCTACACCTTC CASSLAQRDTFFYYGYTF
TRBJ2-7 . TRBV6-5 . TGTGCCAGCAGTTACTCGATTTCAGACTCCTACGAGCAGTACTTC CASSYSISDSYEQYF
TRBJ2-1 . TRBV29-1 TRBD2 TGCAGCGTGGGCCTAGCGGGAGGGTACAATGAGCAGTTCTTC CSVGLAGGYNEQFF
TRBJ1-3 . TRBV5-6 TRBD1 TGTGCCAGCAGCCCGGGACAGGGACACACCATATATTTT CASSPGQGHTIYF
TRBJ1-4 . TRBV28 . TGTGCCAGCAGTTTTGGGCCCTATAATGAAAAACTGTTTTTT CASSFGPYNEKLFF
TRBJ2-7 . TRBV4-3 TRBD1 TGCGCCAGCAGCCAAGATTATTGGGACAGGGGGGCCGAGCAGTACTTC CASSQDYWDRGAEQYF
TRBJ2-1 . TRBV7-6 TRBD2 TGTGCCAGCAGCTGGGAGACTAGCGGGTCCCAAGCCGATGAGCAGTTCTTC CASSWETSGSQADEQFF
TRBJ2-3 . TRBV2 TRBD2 TGTGCCAGCGGGGACCGAACCGGGACTAGCTCACATTTT CASGDRTGTSSHF
TRBJ1-1 . TRBV9 . TGTGCCAGCAGCGTAGGGCCCCGGGACACTGAAGCTTTCTTT CASSVGPRDTEAFF
TRBJ1-2 . TRBV7-9 . TGTGCCAGCAGCCGGGACTATGGCTACACCTTC CASSRDYGYTF
TRBJ2-7 once TRBV9 TRBD2 TGTGCCAGCAGCGTAGCAGCCGCGGGGGATTCCTACGAGCAGTACTTC CASSVAAAGDSYEQYF
TRBJ1-2 . TRBV6-6 TRBD1 TGTGCCGCCAGGTGGACAGGGTCATACGGCTACACCTTC CAARWTGSYGYTF
TRBJ2-3 . TRBV5-1 TRBD1 TGCGCCAGCAGCTCGGGACAGGGGGCTGATACGCAGTATTTT CASSSGQGADTQYF
TRBJ1-4 once TRBV7-3 . TGTGCCAGCAGCTTAATCGCAGGGGCTAATGAAAAACTGTTTTTT CASSLIAGANEKLFF
TRBJ2-7 . TRBV5-4 TRBD2 TGTGCCAGCAGCTTGGCCCTAGGTAGCGGGGTAGCCTACGAGCAGTACTTC CASSLALGSGVAYEQYF
TRBJ1-2 . TRBV5-3 . TGTGCCAGAAGCCCCAGGGAATCTAACTATGGCTACACCTTC CARSPRESNYGYTF
TRBJ2-7 once TRBV6-5 . TGTGCCAGCAAGGGACATCGTGATTTCTACGAGCAGTACTTC CASKGHRDFYEQYF
TRBJ1-4 . TRBV4-2 . TGTGCCAGCAGCCAAGAACCCCCGGCGGGAGTAGTTGAAAAACTGTTTTTT CASSQEPPAGVVEKLFF
TRBJ2-3 . TRBV4-1 . TGCGCCAGCAGCCAAAAAGGACTTCGGGACAAGCTTAGCACAGATACGCAGTATTTT CASSQKGLRDKLSTDTQYF
TRBJ2-7 . TRBV7-9 TRBD1 TGTGCCAGCAGCCCAGCGGCAGGGGGACCCTTGGGCGAGCAGTACTTC CASSPAAGGPLGEQYF
TRBJ2-1 few TRBV7-9 TRBD2 TGTGCCAGCAGATTAGCGGGAGTGGATGAGCAGTTCTTC CASRLAGVDEQFF
TRBJ2-1 . TRBV10-3 . TGTGCCATCAGTGCGCGGGGAGAAAATGGGCAGTTCTTC CAISARGENGQFF
TRBJ1-1 . TRBV7-9 . TGTGCCAGCAGCTTAGCCCCGGGGAGCACTGAAGCTTTCTTT CASSLAPGSTEAFF
TRBJ2-7 . TRBV5-1 TRBD1 TGCGCCAGCAGTCGACCACCGTGGGACAGGGTCGGACTACAGTACTTC CASSRPPWDRVGLQYF
TRBJ1-2 . TRBV6-6 . TGTGCCAGCAGTTACCAGGGGCCGGACGGCGGCTACACCTTC CASSYQGPDGGYTF
TRBJ2-5 . TRBV28 TRBD2 TGTGCCAGCGGGAGAGCGGGAGGGTCTTGGGAGACCCAGTACTTC CASGRAGGSWETQYF
TRBJ2-3 . TRBV11-2 . TGTGCCAGCAGCTTATGGGGCACAGGACCCACAGATACGCAGTATTTT CASSLWGTGPTDTQYF
TRBJ2-5 . TRBV7-8 TRBD1 TGTGCCAGCAGCTTAAACGGACAGGTTCAAGAGACCCAGTACTTC CASSLNGQVQETQYF
TRBJ1-2 once TRBV7-2 . TGTGCCAGCAGCCACGAGATAGCTAACTATGGCTACACCTTC CASSHEIANYGYTF
TRBJ1-5 . TRBV2 . TGTGCCAGCAACCAAGACAGTTCCAATCAGCCCCAGCATTTT CASNQDSSNQPQHF
TRBJ2-2 . TRBV18 TRBD2 TGTGCCAGCTCACCGGTCAGGACTAGTCTTAACACCGGGGAGCTGTTTTTT CASSPVRTSLNTGELFF
TRBJ2-5 . TRBV5-4 TRBD2 TGTGCCAGCAGCTTAGGGACTAGCGGGAGTGAGACCCAGTACTTC CASSLGTSGSETQYF